The clone carrying this T cell receptor beta chain was recorded a few times. These data belong to a study of T cell changes during pregnancy in multiple sclerosis. The repertoire was sequenced with immunoSEQ multiplex PCR; TCRdb's copy has only in-frame clones and lacks some. This table has about 40,000 clones, about 90% appearing once. Deletions cut 1 base from V and 1 base from J, with 7 bases between. Germline V CDR1 and CDR2: LGHNA, YNFKEQ. The CDR3 is 14 amino acids. The material was CD4+ T cells from peripheral blood mononuclear cells, obtained before pregnancy. This TCR came from a female donor with multiple sclerosis, enrolled in a pregnancy study. J is TRBJ1-2 and V is TRBV4-2, with D unresolved. CDR3 region: CASSQVSDNYGYTF. The CDR3 DNA reads TGTGCCAGCAGCCAAGTGTCAGATAACTATGGCTACACCTTC.